The rows below give T cell receptor beta chains drawn from one sample of a study of T cells in Graves' hyperthyroidism and ophthalmopathy. TCRdb re-called the multiplex PCR reads through MiXCR, storing one row per CDR3 protein. The sample carries roughly 520,000 distinct CDR3 sequences, approximately 24% recorded once. The sequencing input was blood. Receptors originate from a woman between 25 and 40 years old with Graves' ophthalmopathy. Each CDR3 is given with its conserved first and last residue. D genes are given only for firm matches. Rows give clone size only sometimes, using once, few, many, or a class for an expanded clone.

>NA|NA|TRBJ1-2|TRBV28
CASSFGQGRDF
TGTGCCAGCAGCTTCGGGCAGGGAAGGGACTTC
>many|NA|TRBJ2-2|TRBV12-3/TRBV12-4
CASKLRAAPTGELVF
TGTGCCAGCAAACTCCGGGCGGCACCCACCGGGGAGCTGGTTTTT
>NA|NA|TRBJ2-5|TRBV6-1
CASSDTAGGGETQYF
TGTGCCAGCAGTGATACCGCAGGGGGGGGAGAGACCCAGTACTTC
>NA|NA|TRBJ2-1|TRBV5-1
CASSLAGVPYNEQFF
TGCGCCAGCAGCTTGGCGGGGGTGCCCTACAATGAGCAGTTCTTC
>NA|TRBD2|TRBJ2-3|TRBV11-2
CASSPRGGASDTQYF
TGTGCCAGCAGCCCGCGGGGGGGGGCCTCAGATACGCAGTATTTT
>NA|NA|TRBJ2-5|TRBV30
CAGGPAETQYF
TGTGCCGGGGGCCCGGCAGAGACCCAGTACTTC
>many|NA|TRBJ2-5|TRBV2
CASSVQAEETQYF
TGTGCCAGCAGTGTCCAGGCAGAAGAGACCCAGTACTTC
>many|NA|TRBJ1-2|TRBV28
CASQGQFFNYGYTF
TGTGCCAGCCAGGGCCAGTTCTTCAACTATGGCTACACCTTC
>many|NA|TRBJ2-3|TRBV6-1
CASSPGGDTQYF
TGTGCCAGCAGTCCCGGGGGAGATACGCAGTATTTT
>NA|NA|TRBJ1-1|TRBV6-4
CASCAHGGMNTEAFF
TGTGCCAGCTGTGCCCACGGGGGCATGAACACTGAAGCTTTCTTT
>few|NA|TRBJ1-3|TRBV7-2
CASSLDKGGNTIYF
TGTGCCAGCAGCCTGGACAAAGGGGGAAACACCATATATTTT
>NA|NA|TRBJ2-5|TRBV20-1
CSARAVSDYVQETQYF
TGCAGTGCTAGAGCAGTGTCGGACTACGTACAAGAGACCCAGTACTTC
>NA|NA|TRBJ1-1|TRBV15
CATSRGTSVDTEAFF
TGTGCCACCAGCAGAGGGACGTCGGTGGACACTGAAGCTTTCTTT
>many|NA|TRBJ1-2|TRBV25-1
CASSIPGPYGYTF
TGTGCCAGCAGTATTCCAGGGCCCTATGGCTACACCTTC
>NA|NA|TRBJ1-3|TRBV15
CATSTGLDTIYF
TGTGCCACCAGCACCGGTCTTGACACCATATATTTT
>many|NA|TRBJ1-1|TRBV3-1
CASSPGFGGTEAFF
TGTGCCAGCAGCCCGGGTTTTGGGGGAACTGAAGCTTTCTTT
>many|TRBD1|TRBJ1-2|TRBV4-3
CASSQSTGANYGYTF
TGCGCCAGCAGCCAGTCCACAGGGGCCAACTATGGCTACACCTTC
>few|TRBD1|TRBJ1-1|TRBV25-1
CASQSQGGSTEAFF
TGTGCCAGCCAGAGTCAGGGGGGAAGCACTGAAGCTTTCTTT
>many|TRBD1|TRBJ1-3|TRBV28
CASSPLTGAGNTIYF
TGTGCCAGCAGCCCCCTCACAGGGGCCGGAAACACCATATATTTT
>many|TRBD1|TRBJ2-7|TRBV7-2
CASSTGQGTYEQYF
TGTGCCAGCAGCACCGGACAGGGAACCTACGAGCAGTACTTC
>many|NA|TRBJ1-1|TRBV5-1
CASSLEPSGSTEAFF
TGCGCCAGCAGCTTGGAGCCCTCCGGGAGCACTGAAGCTTTCTTT
>many|NA|TRBJ1-1|TRBV29-1
CSGGAGDTEAFF
TGCAGCGGTGGGGCGGGGGACACTGAAGCTTTCTTT
>many|TRBD1|TRBJ1-1|TRBV20-1
CSARDPGGNTEAFF
TGCAGTGCTAGAGACCCAGGGGGGAACACTGAAGCTTTCTTT
>NA|NA|TRBJ1-3|TRBV28
CASRGGARGNTIYF
TGTGCCAGCAGGGGGGGGGCGCGGGGAAACACCATATATTTT